This is a list of T cell receptor beta chains from one sample in a study of OX40 agonist ivuxolimab in advanced cancers. TCRdb's copy holds only in-frame clones and misses some; the assay was immunoSEQ multiplex PCR. The profile covers 8,000 to 9,500 clones, with around 87% appearing a single time and 4.4% taken by the ten largest. The sample in question was CD4+ or CD8+ T cells sorted from blood, obtained in a trial of the OX40 agonist ivuxolimab. Receptor source: an adult with an advanced solid tumor such as melanoma, head and neck, liver or kidney cancer. Each CDR3 is given with its conserved first and last residue. The order of the fields is D gene, CDR3 length, J gene, clone size, V gene, CDR3 DNA, CDR3 protein. D genes are given only for firm matches. A row's size may be missing; if present it is once, few, many or a size class.

D gene: -; CDR3 length: 14; J gene: TRBJ1-1; clone size: -; V gene: TRBV19; CDR3 DNA: TGTGCCAGTAGTTTGGGAGGGCCCCCTACTGAAGCTTTCTTT; CDR3 protein: CASSLGGPPTEAFF
D gene: -; CDR3 length: 13; J gene: TRBJ2-1; clone size: -; V gene: TRBV29-1; CDR3 DNA: TGCAGCGGAGTGGGAGGCATGCTTCGTGAGCAGTTCTTC; CDR3 protein: CSGVGGMLREQFF
D gene: TRBD1; CDR3 length: 18; J gene: TRBJ1-2; clone size: -; V gene: TRBV27; CDR3 DNA: TGTGCCAGCAGTTTAAAGAACAGGGGACCGGCCCTCTTCTATGGCTACACCTTC; CDR3 protein: CASSLKNRGPALFYGYTF
D gene: -; CDR3 length: 20; J gene: TRBJ2-4; clone size: -; V gene: TRBV27; CDR3 DNA: TGTGCCAGCAGTCCTCCGCGGGTAGCGGAGGCTGTTCTAGCCAAAAACATTCAGTACTTC; CDR3 protein: CASSPPRVAEAVLAKNIQYF
D gene: TRBD2; CDR3 length: 16; J gene: TRBJ2-1; clone size: -; V gene: TRBV7-8; CDR3 DNA: TGTGCCAGCAGCTTAATGGGACTAGCAATGTACAATGAGCAGTTCTTC; CDR3 protein: CASSLMGLAMYNEQFF
D gene: -; CDR3 length: 15; J gene: TRBJ2-5; clone size: -; V gene: TRBV15; CDR3 DNA: TGTGCCACCAGCAGAGATCCCCTGGAAAAAGAGACCCAGTACTTC; CDR3 protein: CATSRDPLEKETQYF
D gene: -; CDR3 length: 15; J gene: TRBJ2-7; clone size: few; V gene: TRBV9; CDR3 DNA: TGTGCCAGCAGCGTAGAGGTGGTTGGGTCCTACGAGCAGTACTTC; CDR3 protein: CASSVEVVGSYEQYF
D gene: -; CDR3 length: 15; J gene: TRBJ2-1; clone size: few; V gene: TRBV11-2; CDR3 DNA: TGTGCCAGCAGCCTGTCTAGGAGAGGTCACAATGAGCAGTTCTTC; CDR3 protein: CASSLSRRGHNEQFF
D gene: -; CDR3 length: 13; J gene: TRBJ2-3; clone size: -; V gene: TRBV29-1; CDR3 DNA: TGCAGCGTTGGGGGGAAAGCGGCAGATACGCAGTATTTT; CDR3 protein: CSVGGKAADTQYF
D gene: -; CDR3 length: 17; J gene: TRBJ2-1; clone size: -; V gene: TRBV5-4; CDR3 DNA: TGTGCCAGCAGCTTGGACGGCGCGACCCAAAATTACAATGAGCAGTTCTTC; CDR3 protein: CASSLDGATQNYNEQFF
D gene: TRBD1; CDR3 length: 12; J gene: TRBJ2-3; clone size: -; V gene: TRBV19; CDR3 DNA: TGTGCCAGTAGACACAGGGGAGATACGCAGTATTTT; CDR3 protein: CASRHRGDTQYF
D gene: -; CDR3 length: 16; J gene: TRBJ1-5; clone size: -; V gene: TRBV4-1; CDR3 DNA: TGCGCCAGCAGCCAAGGGTTGCAGGGGCTCGGTCAGCCCCAGCATTTT; CDR3 protein: CASSQGLQGLGQPQHF
D gene: -; CDR3 length: 15; J gene: TRBJ2-5; clone size: -; V gene: TRBV21-1; CDR3 DNA: TGTGCCAGCAGCCTCCGGGTCGGGCCCGAGGAGACCCAGTACTTC; CDR3 protein: CASSLRVGPEETQYF
D gene: TRBD2; CDR3 length: 17; J gene: TRBJ2-1; clone size: -; V gene: TRBV5-1; CDR3 DNA: TGCGCCAGCAGCTTGGAGGCTAGCGGGAGGTTGAACAATGAGCAGTTCTTC; CDR3 protein: CASSLEASGRLNNEQFF
D gene: TRBD2; CDR3 length: 16; J gene: TRBJ2-3; clone size: -; V gene: TRBV6-4; CDR3 DNA: TGTGCCAGCAGTCGACTCCCGGGAGGACCCACAGATACGCAGTATTTT; CDR3 protein: CASSRLPGGPTDTQYF
D gene: TRBD1; CDR3 length: 14; J gene: TRBJ1-2; clone size: -; V gene: TRBV19; CDR3 DNA: TGTGCCAGTAGTATGAGAGGGGGCAACTATGGCTACACCTTC; CDR3 protein: CASSMRGGNYGYTF
D gene: TRBD1; CDR3 length: 15; J gene: TRBJ2-1; clone size: -; V gene: TRBV19; CDR3 DNA: TGTGCCAGTCGACTGGACAGGTTAACCTACAATGAGCAGTTCTTC; CDR3 protein: CASRLDRLTYNEQFF
D gene: -; CDR3 length: 15; J gene: TRBJ1-4; clone size: -; V gene: TRBV4-1; CDR3 DNA: TGCGCCAGCAGCCAAGGACAGACTACAAATGAAAAACTGTTTTTT; CDR3 protein: CASSQGQTTNEKLFF
D gene: TRBD1; CDR3 length: 13; J gene: TRBJ1-2; clone size: -; V gene: TRBV6-1; CDR3 DNA: TGTGCCAGCAGCCGAACAGGGGGTCAAGACTACACCTTC; CDR3 protein: CASSRTGGQDYTF